This T cell receptor beta chain was identified during a study of T cell repertoires in cytomegalovirus infection (dated by TCRdb to about 2019). Broadly, across the study: The HLA type of each donor mattered for the analysis, because public TCR beta signatures pointed to carriage of CMV infection along with the matching HLA type.

The paper's findings and limits, for the study overall: In both this cohort and an independent cohort of more than 350 donors, the cumulative frequency of public TCR beta family members distinguished carriers of CMV infection plus the relevant HLA type. In the ex vivo response, HLA-C-restricted CMV-specific TCR beta clonotypes were dominant, and in two of eight donors the single most frequent clonotype came from this HLA-C-restricted group.

Compared with germline, V lacks 3 bases and J lacks 6 bases; bases without a gene match: 5. The CDR3 holds 15 amino acids from the cysteine to the phenylalanine. Only the CDR3 region is kept as DNA, spanning 45 bases read in frame from base 1. The germline V gene encodes CDR1 SGDLS and CDR2 YYNGEE. About this clonotype: No antigen is known for it. The sample holds no much larger clone one base away, and base qualities are not on file.

The sequencer was an Illumina HiSeq 1500. TCRdb redid the processing of the public reads, applying fastp at Q25 and MiXCR, and retained in-frame beta chains. Entries that share a CDR3 protein sequence are merged under the most common genes and DNA. This sample holds 180,000 or so distinct CDR3 sequences; roughly 15% were observed only once. Around 27% of the sample lies in the top ten. The source material was CD8+ T cells from PBMCs. The receptor was isolated from a human donor in good health (CMV status not recorded). Some clones in this sample may be carry-over from other donors' samples. The V gene is TRBV9 and the J gene is TRBJ2-1; 11 central nucleotides agree with TRBD1. The DNA sequence is given as TGTGCCAGCAGCGGACCCGGGACAGGGGGCAATGAGCAGTTCTTC. Its amino acids are CASSGPGTGGNEQFF.